This is a list of T cell receptor beta chains from one sample in a study of Tregs in tolerant kidney transplant recipients. Here immunoSEQ multiplex PCR was the method, and the copy in TCRdb shows in-frame clones only, minus some. This table has 50,000 or so clones, roughly 87% appearing once. Here the sequenced sample was CD8+ T cells from blood (PBMCs), taken 12 months after the transplant. Receptor source: a human patient who received a combined kidney and bone marrow transplant. Some T cells may be the graft donor's. Both conserved end residues are part of each CDR3. The D gene is left open where the match is weak. Rows may omit the clone size; those that give it use once, few, many or a size class.

.,TRBJ2-7,.,TRBV9,CASSVASVSYEQYF,TGTGCCAGCAGCGTGGCTAGCGTCTCCTACGAGCAGTACTTC
.,TRBJ1-2,.,TRBV9,CASSVAGVPMEGYTF,TGTGCCAGCAGCGTAGCGGGGGTCCCGATGGAGGGCTACACCTTC
.,TRBJ1-6,.,TRBV5-4,CASSLGGENSPLHF,TGTGCCAGCAGCTTGGGCGGAGAGAACTCACCCCTCCACTTT
TRBD1,TRBJ2-7,.,TRBV29-1,CSVEVRGRVSYEQYF,TGCAGCGTTGAGGTCAGGGGGCGGGTGTCCTACGAGCAGTACTTC
.,TRBJ2-2,.,TRBV4-1,CASSQVSLTGELFF,TGCGCCAGCAGCCAAGTCTCACTTACCGGGGAGCTGTTTTTT
.,TRBJ1-1,.,TRBV9,CASSVGLSPESRTEAFF,TGTGCCAGCAGCGTGGGCCTTTCCCCCGAGAGTAGAACTGAAGCTTTCTTT
.,TRBJ1-1,.,TRBV14,CASRKTGQNTEAFF,TGTGCCAGCAGGAAGACAGGACAGAACACTGAAGCTTTCTTT
.,TRBJ2-1,.,TRBV30,CAWSLAATGEQFF,TGTGCCTGGAGTTTGGCAGCGACGGGGGAGCAGTTCTTC
.,TRBJ1-1,.,TRBV4-3,CASSPNGQGVEGSTEAFF,TGCGCCAGCAGCCCCAATGGGCAGGGAGTGGAGGGAAGCACTGAAGCTTTCTTT
TRBD1,TRBJ1-5,.,TRBV19,CASSPGTGFQPQHF,TGTGCCAGTAGTCCCGGGACAGGTTTTCAGCCCCAGCATTTT
TRBD1,TRBJ1-1,.,TRBV29-1,CSADRGTGGANTEAFF,TGCAGTGCTGATCGCGGGACAGGGGGCGCGAACACTGAAGCTTTCTTT
.,TRBJ1-2,.,TRBV6-1,CASIGFGGYTF,TGTGCCAGCATCGGGTTTGGTGGCTACACCTTC
.,TRBJ2-1,few,TRBV6-4,CASSDSTSGNEQFF,TGTGCCAGCAGTGACTCGACTTCAGGGAATGAGCAGTTCTTC
.,TRBJ1-1,.,TRBV27,CASSPGGLAGAFF,TGTGCCAGCAGCCCCGGGGGGCTGGCTGGGGCTTTCTTT
TRBD1,TRBJ2-1,.,TRBV7-8,CASSPTGGAGNEQFF,TGTGCCAGCAGTCCTACAGGGGGCGCGGGGAATGAGCAGTTCTTC
TRBD2,TRBJ2-7,.,TRBV7-2,CASSWDQTSVTYEQYF,TGTGCCAGCAGCTGGGACCAGACTAGCGTTACCTACGAGCAGTACTTC
.,TRBJ1-1,.,TRBV5-1,CASSLWGRGATEAFF,TGCGCCAGCAGCTTATGGGGGCGAGGAGCCACTGAAGCTTTCTTT
.,TRBJ2-7,.,TRBV25-1,CASSGVGVSYEQYF,TGTGCCAGCAGTGGGGTTGGAGTTTCCTACGAGCAGTACTTC
.,TRBJ2-7,.,TRBV6-1,CASSDAGSYTYEQYF,TGTGCCAGCAGTGATGCGGGGTCCTACACCTACGAGCAGTACTTC
TRBD2,TRBJ2-7,.,TRBV7-6,CASSLVREGRREQYF,TGTGCCAGCAGCTTAGTACGGGAGGGCCGTCGCGAGCAGTACTTC
.,TRBJ2-7,few,TRBV6-1,CASSAIKDWAYEQYF,TGTGCCAGCAGTGCAATTAAGGATTGGGCTTACGAGCAGTACTTC
TRBD1,TRBJ2-7,.,TRBV4-2,CASSPITTGNSYEQYF,TGTGCCAGCAGCCCTATTACGACAGGGAACTCCTACGAGCAGTACTTC
.,TRBJ1-5,.,TRBV28,CASSLAGTLQPQHF,TGTGCCAGCAGTTTGGCCGGGACATTACAGCCCCAGCATTTT
.,TRBJ2-7,.,TRBV27,CASSPLTVNSYEQYF,TGTGCCAGCAGTCCCTTGACAGTAAACTCCTACGAGCAGTACTTC
.,TRBJ2-7,.,TRBV4-1,CASSQFQGSGYEQYF,TGCGCCAGCAGCCAATTTCAAGGTAGCGGCTACGAGCAGTACTTC
TRBD2,TRBJ2-1,.,TRBV10-2,CASRAIAGVYNEQFF,TGCGCCAGCAGAGCCATAGCGGGAGTGTACAATGAGCAGTTCTTC
TRBD2,TRBJ2-3,.,TRBV10-3,CATGLAGGTDTQYF,TGTGCCACCGGACTAGCGGGAGGCACAGATACGCAGTATTTT
.,TRBJ1-2,.,TRBV29-1,CSVEVTNPYGYTF,TGCAGCGTGGAGGTGACGAACCCCTATGGCTACACCTTC
TRBD2,TRBJ2-4,.,TRBV5-8,CASSFASGPAKNIQYF,TGTGCCAGCAGCTTTGCTAGCGGACCGGCCAAAAACATTCAGTACTTC
.,TRBJ2-1,.,TRBV4-3,CASSQVGAEQFF,TGCGCCAGCAGCCAAGTCGGTGCTGAGCAGTTCTTC